Presented here are 21 T cell receptor beta chains from one specimen sequenced in a study of blood T cell repertoires in COVID-19. TCRdb's copy holds only in-frame clones and misses some; the assay was immunoSEQ multiplex PCR. The sample holds approximately 300,000 clones, roughly nine tenths seen once. The sequenced material came from PBMCs or T cells enriched from blood (not recorded which). The receptors here all came from a woman aged 25-40 years who had recovered from COVID-19.

This chain's CDR3 is CASSPTGENTIYF. The CDR3 DNA is TGTGCCAGCAGTCCCACCGGAGAGAACACCATATATTTT. J is TRBJ1-3 and V is TRBV27; D remains ambiguous. V lost 5 bases, J lost 7 bases, and 12 bases lay in between. The CDR3 extends over 13 amino acids. Looked up from germline, CDR1 is MNHEY and CDR2 is SMNVEV (reference sequence).

The chain is built from TRBV5-1 and TRBJ1-2, with 7 bases lining up with TRBD1. Trimming took 4 bases from V and 7 from J; bases not matched to a gene: 13. CDR3 size: 15 residues. The germline V gene has CDR1 SGHRS and CDR2 YFSETQ. Here the CDR3 DNA reads TGCGCCAGCAGCGTAAGTTCCGGGACAGAGAGTGGCTACACCTTC. Translated, it gives CASSVSSGTESGYTF.

This chain uses TRBV12-5 with TRBJ2-1, with 9 nucleotides matching TRBD1. The trim removed 6 bases at V and 4 bases at J, leaving 10 bases unmatched. CDR1 LGHNT and CDR2 FRNRAP come from the germline V gene. The CDR3 spans 16 residues. The CDR3 reads CASGSGQGTFYNEQFF. The DNA of the CDR3 is TGTGCTAGTGGGTCTGGACAGGGGACTTTTTACAATGAGCAGTTCTTC.

The rearrangement links TRBV3-1 (or the pseudogene TRBV3-2) to TRBJ2-1; 12 bases line up with TRBD1. V lost 4 bases to trimming and J lost 11 bases; unmatched junction nucleotides: 27. Per the germline V gene, CDR1 is LGHDT and CDR2 is YNNKEL (reference sequence). The CDR3 runs 21 residues. The CDR3 reads CASSLQTGTGGARSGSGQQFF. CDR3 bases: TGTGCCAGCAGCCTTCAAACGGGGACAGGGGGCGCCAGGAGCGGGAGTGGTCAGCAGTTCTTC.

The chain uses TRBV6-1 and TRBJ1-1, with a possible D match to TRBD1 (6 bases). CDR3 length: 15 residues. CDR1 MNHNS and CDR2 SASEGT come from the germline V gene. V dropped 1 base and J dropped 10 bases, with 19 bases sitting between them. This chain's CDR3 is CASSEGQAPRVAAFF. CDR3 sequence (DNA): TGTGCCAGCAGTGAAGGACAGGCGCCGAGGGTGGCAGCTTTCTTT.

The chain recombines TRBV19 with TRBJ1-5; 7 nucleotides align to TRBD1. The germline V gene has CDR1 LNHDA and CDR2 SQIVND (reference sequence). After removal of 5 bases from V and 6 bases from J, the junction contained 4 bases not matched to a gene. The CDR3 totals 13 residues. CDR3: CASSPQGFQPQHF. In DNA, the CDR3 is TGTGCCAGTAGTCCACAGGGGTTTCAGCCCCAGCATTTT.

The genes are TRBV28 and TRBJ1-1, with D possibly being TRBD1 (6 bases). V was pared by 2 bases and J by 7 bases, with 11 bases between. The CDR3 is made up of 13 amino acids. The germline V gene has CDR1 MDHEN and CDR2 SYDVKM. The CDR3 region is CASSLPGQLEAFF. The DNA for the CDR3 is TGTGCCAGCAGTTTACCCGGACAGCTTGAAGCTTTCTTT.

This sequence joins TRBV5-4 and TRBJ1-2; D is unresolved. Germline V gene sequence: CDR1 SGHNT, CDR2 YYREEE (reference sequence). The CDR3 has 15 residues. V lost 5 bases and J lost 3, with 17 bases in between. CDR3: CASRVGAVEDYGYTF. CDR3 bases: TGTGCCAGCAGGGTTGGAGCCGTAGAGGACTATGGCTACACCTTC.

The chain carries TRBV6-2 or TRBV6-3 and TRBJ1-1; TRBD1 aligns across 7 bases. Germline CDR1 and CDR2: MNHEY and SVGEGT. The ends lost 2 bases at V and 8 bases at J; junction bases unmatched: 11. This CDR3 has 15 amino acids. Here the CDR3 reads CASSYLDRARREAFF. The CDR3 nucleotides read TGTGCCAGCAGTTACCTAGACAGGGCGCGGAGGGAAGCTTTCTTT.

The V and J genes are TRBV27 and TRBJ1-6; D not resolved. CDR1 MNHEY and CDR2 SMNVEV come from the germline V gene (reference sequence). The V gene lost 5 bases and the J gene lost 7 bases, with 15 bases spanning the gap. This CDR3 comprises 15 residues. CDR3 DNA sequence: TGTGCCAGCAGTCCCCGGGAGTTATGGAATTCACCCCTCCACTTT. This translates into CASSPRELWNSPLHF.

The V call is TRBV12-3 or TRBV12-4, the J call TRBJ2-3; weak D call: TRBD1 (5 bases). The CDR3 runs to 12 residues. With 8 bases removed from V and 2 bases from J, the gap between germline ends came to 8 bases. CDR3 region: CASGANTDTQYF. The CDR3 DNA is TGTGCCAGCGGGGCGAACACAGATACGCAGTATTTT.

The chain uses TRBV5-1 and TRBJ1-5; possible D gene TRBD1, 5 bases. Germline-derived CDR1 and CDR2 are SGHRS and YFSETQ. V was trimmed by 9 bases and J by 2 bases, leaving 12 bases between them. The CDR3 contains 13 residues. CDR3 loop: CATGLHRNQPQHF. The CDR3, as DNA: TGCGCCACGGGACTGCACCGCAATCAGCCCCAGCATTTT.

The rearrangement links TRBV2 to TRBJ2-1; D unresolved. The CDR3 loop spans 12 amino acids. V was clipped by 8 bases and J by 2 bases, with 7 bases between them. In germline, CDR1 is SNHLY, CDR2 FYNNEI. CDR3 nucleotide sequence: TGTGCCAGCCTCGGAGCCTACAATGAGCAGTTCTTC. Translation gives CASLGAYNEQFF.

The CDR3 loop reads CASSYRGLGTDTQYF. CDR3 nucleotides: TGTGCCAGCAGCTACAGGGGGCTCGGCACAGATACGCAGTATTTT. This chain connects TRBV6-5 to TRBJ2-3, with TRBD1 matching over 9 bases. With 6 bases clipped from V and 1 base from J, the junction kept 5 bases outside the gene matches. CDR3 size: 15 residues. The germline gives CDR1 MNHEY, CDR2 SVGAGI.

The rearrangement joins TRBV3-1 (or the pseudogene TRBV3-2) to TRBJ2-2, with D possibly matching TRBD2 (6 bases). CDR3 length: 16 amino acids. Germline V gives CDR1 LGHDT, CDR2 YNNKEL (reference sequence). Trimming pared 4 bases from V and 1 base from J, leaving 13 bases between. CDR3 in DNA: TGTGCCAGCAGCCGACGGCTAGCGCAGAACACCGGGGAGCTGTTTTTT. Translation gives CASSRRLAQNTGELFF.

This chain joins TRBV21-1 and TRBJ2-5; the table's D call, TRBD1, has no DNA check behind it. TRBV21-1 is classified as a pseudogene. This CDR3 spans 14 amino acids. The CDR3 DNA follows: TGTGCCAGCAGCAAAGGTCTCAGGGTTAAGACCCAGTACTTC. It translates to CASSKGLRVKTQYF.

The rearrangement joins TRBV5-3 to TRBJ2-7; perhaps TRBD1 as D (5 bases). TRBV5-3 is an ORF; its function is uncertain. CDR3 length equals 13 residues. V was trimmed by 0 bases and J by 4 bases, leaving 8 bases between them. CDR3 bases: TGTGCCAGAAGCTTGGAACAGGCATACGAGCAGTACTTC. Amino acid sequence: CARSLEQAYEQYF.

The chain links TRBV5-1 to TRBJ2-7; D is possibly TRBD2 (6 bases). The CDR3 is 15 amino acids. The V and J ends lost 0 bases and 3 bases respectively, with 13 bases between them. Per germline, CDR1 SGHRS and CDR2 YFSETQ. The CDR3 nucleotides are TGCGCCAGCAGCTTGGCGGGGAGGTCCCTCTACGAGCAGTACTTC. Protein sequence: CASSLAGRSLYEQYF.

The V and J genes are TRBV7-9 and TRBJ1-2; D gene ambiguous. CDR1 and CDR2 (germline): SEHNR, FQNEAQ (reference sequence). The ends were cut back, 5 bases at V and 4 bases at J, with 8 bases in the middle. This CDR3 spans 12 amino acids. The CDR3 is CASSLGSYGYTF. CDR3 nucleotide sequence: TGTGCCAGCAGCCTGGGGAGCTATGGCTACACCTTC.

The J gene is TRBJ1-5, the V gene TRBV5-8; D unclear. Germline V gives CDR1 SGHTS, CDR2 YDEGEE. V lost 2 bases, J lost 6 bases, and 9 bases lay in between. This CDR3 region has 13 residues. CDR3 amino acids: CASSLRGFQPQHF. Written as DNA, the CDR3 is TGTGCCAGCAGCTTACGGGGATTTCAGCCCCAGCATTTT.

The chain combines TRBV18 with TRBJ2-7, with 7 bases lining up with TRBD2. The CDR3 loop spans 14 amino acids. With 1 base clipped from V and 7 bases from J, the junction kept 7 bases outside the gene matches. Looked up from germline, CDR1 is KGHSH and CDR2 is LQKENI. In DNA, the CDR3 is TGTGCCAGCTCACCACAAGGGGAGGGGTTGGAGCAGTACTTC. Translated: CASSPQGEGLEQYF. Full variable domain (outside the CDR3, taken from reference TRBV18 and TRBJ2-7): NAGVMQNPRHLVRRRGQEARLRCSPMKGHSHVYWYRQLPEEGLKFMVYLQKENIIDESGMPKERFSAEFPKEGPSILRIQQVVRGDSAAYFCASSPQGEGLEQYFGPGTRLTVT.